The 12 T cell receptor beta chains given below trace back to one sample, sequenced in a study of blood T cell repertoires in COVID-19. Clones were read by immunoSEQ multiplex PCR, and TCRdb kept only the in-frame ones, dropping some. The sample has 120,000 to 150,000 clones, roughly four fifths seen once. Sequencing input: peripheral blood. These TCRs come from a human donor in a cohort sampled during active COVID-19.

The V gene is TRBV2, the J gene TRBJ2-7; 9 bases agree with TRBD1. CDR1 is SNHLY, CDR2 FYNNEI, per germline. The CDR3 runs 14 residues. V shed 7 bases, J shed 4 bases, and the junction held 8 bases outside the gene matches. The CDR3, as DNA: TGTGCCAGCAATCGGGACAGGGCTATTTACGAGCAGTACTTC. Residues: CASNRDRAIYEQYF. Full variable domain (outside the CDR3, taken from reference TRBV2 and TRBJ2-7): EPEVTQTPSHQVTQMGQEVILRCVPISNHLYFYWYRQILGQKVEFLVSFYNNEISEKSEIFDDQFSVERPDGSNFTLKIRSTKLEDSAMYFCASNRDRAIYEQYFGPGTRLTVT.

In DNA form, the CDR3 reads TGTGCCAGCAGCTTACGTGGGGCGCGGAATGGCTACACCTTC. This translates into CASSLRGARNGYTF. The chain combines TRBV7-9 with TRBJ1-2, with a possible D match to TRBD1 (5 bases). This CDR3 spans 14 amino acids. From germline, CDR1 is SEHNR and CDR2 FQNEAQ (reference sequence). V was trimmed by 2 bases and J by 6 bases, leaving 13 bases between them.

This chain links TRBV9 with TRBJ1-1; TRBD1 matches at 7 bases. CDR3 length: 15 amino acids. The germline gives CDR1 SGDLS, CDR2 YYNGEE. V was clipped by 4 bases and J by 2 bases; unmatched bases: 8. This CDR3 reads CASSSPGQINTEAFF. The DNA for the CDR3 is TGTGCCAGCAGCTCCCCGGGACAGATTAACACTGAAGCTTTCTTT.

The chain's CDR3 is CASSESTGRPEAFF. DNA for the CDR3: TGCGCCAGCAGTGAGTCGACAGGGCGGCCTGAAGCTTTCTTT. The chain employs TRBV10-1 and TRBJ1-1, with TRBD1 identical over 7 bases. The CDR3 sequence is 14 residues long. In germline, CDR1 is WNHNN, CDR2 SYGVQD (reference sequence). J lost 6 bases, V lost 0 bases, and 4 bases had no gene match.

The chain employs TRBV27 and TRBJ2-5; D possibly corresponds to TRBD1 (6 bases). The germline V gene encodes CDR1 MNHEY and CDR2 SMNVEV (reference sequence). The CDR3 spans 16 residues. V lost 4 bases and J lost 4, with 19 bases in between. CDR3 in DNA: TGTGCCAGCAGTTCTACCGTGGGGCGAGGGGGAGAGACCCAGTACTTC. It yields the protein CASSSTVGRGGETQYF.

The J gene is TRBJ2-7, the V gene TRBV20-1; a weak D match, TRBD1 (5 bases). CDR3 length: 11 residues. Germline V gene sequence: CDR1 DFQATT, CDR2 SNEGSKA (reference sequence). The ends were cut back, 6 bases at V and 9 bases at J, with 15 bases in the middle. CDR3 region: CSARLQGGQYF. For the CDR3, the DNA is TGCAGTGCGAGGCTGCAGGGTGGGCAGTACTTC.

The chain uses TRBV7-2 and TRBJ1-5; D is unclear. Trimming removed 1 base at V and 6 bases at J, with 10 bases between. The germline CDR1 and CDR2 sequences are SGHTA and FQGNSA. CDR3 length: 14 residues. DNA for the CDR3: TGTGCCAGCAGCTTAGAACCGTTCGGTCAGCCCCAGCATTTT. Translated: CASSLEPFGQPQHF. Combining the CDR3 with reference TRBV7-2 and TRBJ1-5 gives the whole variable domain GAGVSQSPSNKVTEKGKDVELRCDPISGHTALYWYRQSLGQGLEFLIYFQGNSAPDKSGLPSDRFSAERTGGSVSTLTIQRTQQEDSAVYLCASSLEPFGQPQHFGDGTRLSIL.

The rearrangement joins TRBV3-1 (or the pseudogene TRBV3-2) to TRBJ1-2, with 7 bases identical to TRBD1. The CDR3 runs to 15 residues. Germline CDR1 reads LGHDT; CDR2 reads YNNKEL (reference sequence). Trimming cost V 4 bases and J 8 bases; bases outside gene matches: 13. CDR3 region: CASSPSEQGKGGYTF. The CDR3, as DNA: TGTGCCAGCAGCCCCTCAGAACAGGGGAAAGGCGGCTACACCTTC.

In its sample, this clone was seen once. J is TRBJ1-1 and V is TRBV11-2; the D gene is possibly TRBD1 (5 bases). The CDR3 spans 15 residues. V was cut by 6 bases and J by 5 bases, with 19 bases left in between. Germline CDR1 SGHAT, CDR2 FQNNGV. The CDR3 reads CASSFRGLGTTEAFF. DNA for the CDR3: TGTGCCAGCAGTTTTAGGGGCCTGGGAACGACTGAAGCTTTCTTT. Full variable domain (outside the CDR3, taken from reference TRBV11-2 and TRBJ1-1): EAGVAQSPRYKIIEKRQSVAFWCNPISGHATLYWYQQILGQGPKLLIQFQNNGVVDDSQLPKDRFSAERLKGVDSTLKIQPAKLEDSAVYLCASSFRGLGTTEAFFGQGTRLTVV.

The chain combines TRBV24-1 with TRBJ2-3; possible D gene TRBD2, 6 bases. CDR3 length: 16 residues. The V and J ends lost 4 bases and 1 base respectively, with 14 bases between them. The germline CDR1 and CDR2 sequences are KGHDR and SFDVKD. This chain's CDR3 is CATSDGLPQGTDTQYF. In DNA, the CDR3 is TGTGCCACCAGTGACGGACTACCTCAAGGCACAGATACGCAGTATTTT.

The CDR3 nucleotides read TGTGCCAGCAGTTACCTACCTAGCGGGGGCCATTACAATGAGCAGTTCTTC. Protein: CASSYLPSGGHYNEQFF. This chain uses TRBV6-2 or TRBV6-3 with TRBJ2-1; TRBD2 aligns across 10 bases. The germline V gene encodes CDR1 MNHEY and CDR2 SVGEGT. CDR3 length: 17 amino acids. With V trimmed by 2 bases and J by 4 bases, 8 bases remained unmatched.

This clone occurred once. This chain joins TRBV5-1 and TRBJ2-1; TRBD1 agrees at 7 bases. Trimming removed 2 bases from V and 7 bases from J; junction bases left unmatched: 15. This CDR3 contains 17 residues. The germline V gene encodes CDR1 SGHRS and CDR2 YFSETQ. In nucleotides, the CDR3 is TGCGCCAGCAGCTTTTCCCCCCTAGGGGGCGCGGGTAATGAGCAGTTCTTC. It specifies CASSFSPLGGAGNEQFF.